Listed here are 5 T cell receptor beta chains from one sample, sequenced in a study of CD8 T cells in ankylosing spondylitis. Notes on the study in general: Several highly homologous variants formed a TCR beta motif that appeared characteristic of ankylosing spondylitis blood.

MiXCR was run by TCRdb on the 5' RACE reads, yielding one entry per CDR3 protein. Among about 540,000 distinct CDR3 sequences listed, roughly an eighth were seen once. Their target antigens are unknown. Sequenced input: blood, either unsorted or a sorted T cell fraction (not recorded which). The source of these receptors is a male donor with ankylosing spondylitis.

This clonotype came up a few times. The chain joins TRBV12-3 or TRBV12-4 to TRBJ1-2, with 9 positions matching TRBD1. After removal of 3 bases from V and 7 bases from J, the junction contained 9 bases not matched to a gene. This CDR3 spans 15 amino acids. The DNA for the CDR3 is TGTGCCAGCAGTTTCTTGAGGACAGGGGCTAGTGGCTACACCTTC. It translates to CASSFLRTGASGYTF.

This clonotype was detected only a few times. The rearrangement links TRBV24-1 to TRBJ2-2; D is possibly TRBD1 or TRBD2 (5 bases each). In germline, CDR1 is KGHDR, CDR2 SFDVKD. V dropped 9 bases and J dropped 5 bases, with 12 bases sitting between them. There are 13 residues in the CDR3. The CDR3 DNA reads TGTGCCACCGCCCGAGAGGGGACCGGGGAGCTGTTTTTT. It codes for CATAREGTGELFF.

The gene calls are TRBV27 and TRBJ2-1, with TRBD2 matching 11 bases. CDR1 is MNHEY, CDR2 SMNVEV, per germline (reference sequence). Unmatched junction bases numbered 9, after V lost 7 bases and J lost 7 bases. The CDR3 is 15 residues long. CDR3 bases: TGTGCCAGCACCATAGCGGGAGGGCCTAGGAATGAGCAGTTCTTC. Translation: CASTIAGGPRNEQFF.

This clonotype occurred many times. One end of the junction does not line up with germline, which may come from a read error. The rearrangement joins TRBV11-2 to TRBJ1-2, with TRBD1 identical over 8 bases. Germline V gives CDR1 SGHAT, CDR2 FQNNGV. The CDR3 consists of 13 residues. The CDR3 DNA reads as TGCGCCAGCAGCTTGGACAGGGATAGCGGCTACACCTTC. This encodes CASSLDRDSGYTF.

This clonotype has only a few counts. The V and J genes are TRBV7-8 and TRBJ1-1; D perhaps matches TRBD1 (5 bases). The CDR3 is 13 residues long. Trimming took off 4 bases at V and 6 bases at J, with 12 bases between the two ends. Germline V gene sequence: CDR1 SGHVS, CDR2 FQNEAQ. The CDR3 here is CASSYDRGAEAFF. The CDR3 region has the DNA TGTGCCAGCAGCTACGACAGAGGGGCTGAAGCTTTCTTT.